One and the same sample provided the 23 T cell receptor beta chains below, sequenced in a study of OX40 agonist ivuxolimab in advanced cancers. TCRdb's table, derived via immunoSEQ multiplex PCR, lists solely in-frame clones and lacks some. The sample records around 38,000 clones, less than 80% being singletons. The sample here was CD4+ or CD8+ T cells sorted from blood, taken in a trial of the OX40 agonist ivuxolimab. These receptors were obtained from an adult with an advanced solid tumor such as melanoma, head and neck, liver or kidney cancer.

This clone was found once. CDR3 nucleotides: TGTGCCAGCAGCTTAACCAGGGTAGACGAGCCGGGAGAGACCCAGTACTTC. Protein product: CASSLTRVDEPGETQYF. V gene TRBV7-6 combines with J gene TRBJ2-5, with D possibly matching TRBD1 (5 bases). CDR1 and CDR2 (germline): SGHVS, FNYEAQ. The CDR3 loop spans 17 amino acids. Trimming left V 2 bases short and J 4 bases short, with 20 bases between. Full variable domain (rest looked up from reference TRBV7-6 and TRBJ2-5): GAGVSQSPRYKVTKRGQDVALRCDPISGHVSLYWYRQALGQGPEFLTYFNYEAQQDKSGLPNDRFSAERPEGSISTLTIQRTEQRDSAMYRCASSLTRVDEPGETQYFGPGTRLLVL.

This chain's CDR3 is CASSPGQGRSEKLFF. CDR3 bases: TGTGCCAGCTCCCCAGGACAGGGGCGAAGTGAAAAACTGTTTTTT. The chain has TRBV18 and TRBJ1-4, with TRBD1 matching over 9 bases. This CDR3 is built from 15 residues. Trimming removed 6 bases from V and 7 bases from J; junction bases left unmatched: 9. CDR1 is KGHSH and CDR2 is LQKENI in the germline V gene.

The rearrangement uses TRBV7-6 and TRBJ2-2; possible D gene TRBD1, 6 bases. CDR3 length: 14 amino acids. The V end was cut by 0 bases, the J end by 7 bases, with 9 bases between. Germline values: CDR1 SGHVS, CDR2 FNYEAQ. CDR3: CASSLAQGGGELFF. As DNA, the CDR3 is TGTGCCAGCAGCTTAGCACAGGGCGGCGGGGAGCTGTTTTTT.

V and J are TRBV18 and TRBJ1-1; D is ambiguous. Per the germline V gene, CDR1 is KGHSH and CDR2 is LQKENI. The CDR3 runs to 17 residues. Trimming pared 1 base from V and 1 base from J, leaving 16 bases between. In DNA, the CDR3 is TGTGCCAGCTCACCACTGGAACTAACCGGGCGGAACACTGAAGCTTTCTTT. Protein: CASSPLELTGRNTEAFF.

In DNA, the CDR3 is TGTGCCAGCTCACCGATGGGTTTTCCGTTGGATTCACCCCTCCACTTT. Its protein is CASSPMGFPLDSPLHF. The V gene is TRBV18, the J gene TRBJ1-6, with D uncertain. This CDR3 comprises 16 residues. Trimming pared 3 bases from V and 8 bases from J, leaving 17 bases between. CDR1 is KGHSH, CDR2 LQKENI, per germline.

This clone appeared a few times. The rearrangement joins TRBV6-6 to TRBJ1-1; D is unclear. Trimming left V 0 bases short and J 0 bases short, with 8 bases between. Germline V gives CDR1 MNHNY, CDR2 SVGAGI (reference sequence). The CDR3 has 15 residues. CDR3 sequence: CASSYSYTVNTEAFF. The CDR3 DNA is TGTGCCAGCAGTTACTCGTATACGGTGAACACTGAAGCTTTCTTT.

This clone was counted a single time. This sequence joins TRBV30 and TRBJ2-3, with D possibly TRBD1 on 5 matching bases. CDR3 length: 14 residues. Germline V gene sequence: CDR1 GTSNPN, CDR2 SVGIG (reference sequence). Trimming removed 3 bases from V and 5 bases from J, with 15 bases in between. This CDR3 is CAWRQGELQDTQYF. The DNA for the CDR3 is TGTGCCTGGAGGCAGGGTGAGTTGCAAGATACGCAGTATTTT.

The chain employs TRBV5-4 and TRBJ2-2; perhaps TRBD1 as D (6 bases). CDR3 size: 14 residues. Trimming stripped 3 bases from V and 10 bases from J, with 16 bases between. Per the germline V gene, CDR1 is SGHNT and CDR2 is YYREEE (reference sequence). Here the CDR3 DNA reads TGTGCCAGCAGCTACGGGACAAAGTTTGAGGAGCTGTTTTTT. The encoded protein is CASSYGTKFEELFF.

This chain connects TRBV9 to TRBJ2-4; D is possibly TRBD2 (6 bases). V lost 4 bases to trimming and J lost 0 bases, with 14 bases between them. From germline, CDR1 is SGDLS and CDR2 YYNGEE. There are 16 residues in the CDR3. The CDR3 region is CASSQGAGIAKNIQYF. CDR3 nucleotides: TGTGCCAGCAGCCAAGGTGCGGGGATAGCCAAAAACATTCAGTACTTC.

This clone occurred a few times. This chain links TRBV10-3 with TRBJ1-2; 8 bases fit TRBD1. In germline, CDR1 is ENHRY, CDR2 SYGVKD. V shed 3 bases and J 1 base; nucleotides not matched to a gene: 7. This CDR3 spans 16 amino acids. CDR3 in amino acids: CAISDIPGQVNYGYTF. CDR3 coding DNA: TGTGCCATCAGTGATATCCCGGGACAGGTTAACTATGGCTACACCTTC.

The V call is TRBV29-1, the J call TRBJ1-2; no clear D gene. The germline V gene has CDR1 SQVTM and CDR2 ANQGSEA. The CDR3 runs to 11 residues. The V end lost 6 bases, the J end lost 1 base, and 6 bases lay between the germline ends. CDR3 nucleotide sequence: TGCAGCGTACAGATTAACTATGGCTACACCTTC. Translating gives CSVQINYGYTF.

The J gene is TRBJ2-5, the V gene TRBV19; D is undetermined. The CDR3 contains 15 residues. The ends were cut back, 5 bases at V and 5 bases at J, with 18 bases in the middle. CDR1 LNHDA and CDR2 SQIVND come from the germline V gene (reference sequence). The CDR3 sequence is CASSGSLGLGETQYF. The DNA for the CDR3 is TGTGCCAGTAGTGGGTCTCTGGGCCTAGGGGAGACCCAGTACTTC.

The chain employs TRBV14 and TRBJ1-1; D ambiguous. CDR1 and CDR2 from the germline V gene are SGHDN and FVKESK. CDR3 length: 13 amino acids. Trimming left V 0 bases short and J 1 base short, with 3 bases between. CDR3 coding DNA: TGTGCCAGCAGCCAAGAGCGGAACACTGAAGCTTTCTTT. It specifies CASSQERNTEAFF.

The V call is TRBV11-2, the J call TRBJ2-7, with 8 bases lining up with TRBD1. J was trimmed by 7 bases and V by 5 bases; bases with no gene match: 13. Looked up from germline, CDR1 is SGHAT and CDR2 is FQNNGV. The length of the CDR3 is 15 residues. Here the CDR3 DNA reads TGTGCCAGCAGCACAAGACAGGGGAGACAAGGAGAGCAGTACTTC. This sequence encodes CASSTRQGRQGEQYF.

The chain is built from TRBV11-2 and TRBJ2-1, with a weak D call TRBD1 (6 bases). V was shortened by 2 bases and J by 1 base, with 6 bases between the two germline ends. CDR1 is SGHAT and CDR2 is FQNNGV in the germline V gene. The CDR3 consists of 14 residues. CDR3 coding DNA: TGTGCCAGCAGCTTACAGGGGTCCTACAATGAGCAGTTCTTC. Residues: CASSLQGSYNEQFF.

This chain links TRBV11-2 with TRBJ2-5; 10 bases are a match to TRBD2. The CDR3 is 15 amino acids. Looked up from germline, CDR1 is SGHAT and CDR2 is FQNNGV. V was clipped by 4 bases and J by 2 bases; unmatched bases: 4. The CDR3 reads CASSSGLAVQETQYF. Written as DNA, the CDR3 is TGTGCCAGCAGCTCAGGACTAGCGGTACAAGAGACCCAGTACTTC.

V is TRBV9 and J is TRBJ2-6; no clear D gene. The CDR3 length is 15 residues. V lost 3 bases and J 3 bases, leaving 10 bases between the germline ends. The germline CDR1 and CDR2 sequences are SGDLS and YYNGEE. The CDR3 is CASSAGVSGANVLTF. In nucleotides, the CDR3 is TGTGCCAGCAGCGCCGGTGTGAGTGGGGCCAACGTCCTGACTTTC.

The chain links TRBV29-1 to TRBJ2-7; a weak D match, TRBD1 (6 bases). Trimming cost V 7 bases and J 4 bases, with 20 bases left between them. This CDR3 comprises 14 residues. In germline, CDR1 is SQVTM, CDR2 ANQGSEA. This CDR3 reads CSASSTGFRYEQYF. CDR3 nucleotide sequence: TGCAGCGCATCCTCCACAGGGTTCCGTTACGAGCAGTACTTC.

This sequence joins TRBV9 and TRBJ1-1, with D maybe TRBD1 (6 bases). V lost 0 bases and J 3 bases, leaving 12 bases between the germline ends. Germline V lookup: CDR1 SGDLS, CDR2 YYNGEE. The CDR3 totals 15 residues. The CDR3 loop reads CASSVGEGVDTEAFF. The CDR3 coding sequence is TGTGCCAGCAGCGTAGGAGAGGGGGTCGACACTGAAGCTTTCTTT.

This clone rates as medium-sized (0.01 to 0.1%). The gene calls are TRBV27 and TRBJ1-2; 8 nucleotides agree with TRBD1. Germline CDR1 MNHEY, CDR2 SMNVEV (reference sequence). The ends lost 6 bases at V and 4 bases at J; junction bases unmatched: 4. The length of the CDR3 is 13 residues. CDR3 nucleotide sequence: TGTGCCAGCAGGGGAACAGGGGGCTATGGCTACACCTTC. Protein sequence: CASRGTGGYGYTF.

This sequence joins TRBV28 and TRBJ2-7; D is perhaps TRBD1 (6 bases). Germline V lookup: CDR1 MDHEN, CDR2 SYDVKM. Trimming pared 4 bases from V and 6 bases from J, leaving 19 bases between. The CDR3 loop spans 15 amino acids. The CDR3 sequence: CASSSRDTPGTEQYF. DNA of the CDR3: TGTGCCAGCAGTTCCCGGGACACCCCGGGGACCGAGCAGTACTTC.

This chain uses TRBV4-2 with TRBJ2-3; D gene ambiguous. CDR3 length equals 10 residues. Germline V lookup: CDR1 LGHNA, CDR2 YNFKEQ. Trimming pared 0 bases from V and 8 bases from J, leaving 0 bases between. The chain's CDR3 is CASSQDTQYF. In DNA form, the CDR3 reads TGTGCCAGCAGCCAAGATACGCAGTATTTT.

The chain uses TRBV5-6 and TRBJ2-5; no clear D. V was clipped by 9 bases and J by 2 bases, with 5 bases between them. Germline V gene data show CDR1 as SGHDT and CDR2 as YYEEEE. This CDR3 comprises 10 residues. In DNA form, the CDR3 reads TGTGCCACCACACAAGAGACCCAGTACTTC. This translates into CATTQETQYF.